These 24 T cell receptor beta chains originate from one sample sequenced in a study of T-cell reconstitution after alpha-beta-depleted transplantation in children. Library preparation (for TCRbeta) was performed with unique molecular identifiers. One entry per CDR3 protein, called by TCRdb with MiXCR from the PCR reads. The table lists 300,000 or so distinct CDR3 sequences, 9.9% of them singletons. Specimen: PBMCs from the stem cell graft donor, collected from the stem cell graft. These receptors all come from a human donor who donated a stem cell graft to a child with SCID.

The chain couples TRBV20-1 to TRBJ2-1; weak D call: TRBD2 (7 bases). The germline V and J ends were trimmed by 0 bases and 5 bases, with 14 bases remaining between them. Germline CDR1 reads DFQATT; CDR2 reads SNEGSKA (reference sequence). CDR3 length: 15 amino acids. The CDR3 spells CSARDNGGPHNEQFF. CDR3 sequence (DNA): TGCAGTGCTAGAGATAACGGGGGGCCCCACAATGAGCAGTTCTTC.

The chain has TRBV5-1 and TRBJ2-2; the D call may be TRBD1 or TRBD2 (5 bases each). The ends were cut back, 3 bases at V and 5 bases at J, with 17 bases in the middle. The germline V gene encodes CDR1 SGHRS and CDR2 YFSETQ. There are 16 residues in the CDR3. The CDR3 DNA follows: TGCGCCAGCAGCTGGGACCTCCTTTTACGAACCGGGGAGCTGTTTTTT. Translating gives CASSWDLLLRTGELFF.

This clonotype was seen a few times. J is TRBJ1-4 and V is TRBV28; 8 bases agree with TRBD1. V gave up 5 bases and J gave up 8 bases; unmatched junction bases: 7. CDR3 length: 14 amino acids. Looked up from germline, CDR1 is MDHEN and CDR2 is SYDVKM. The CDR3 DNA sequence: TGTGCCAGCAGTCCCGGGACAGGTGAAGAAAAACTGTTTTTT. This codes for CASSPGTGEEKLFF.

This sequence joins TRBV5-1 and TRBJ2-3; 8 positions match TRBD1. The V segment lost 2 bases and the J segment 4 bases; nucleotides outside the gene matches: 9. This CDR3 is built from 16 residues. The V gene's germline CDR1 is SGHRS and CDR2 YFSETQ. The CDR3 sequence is CASSFGAGGIPDTQYF. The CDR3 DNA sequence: TGCGCCAGCAGCTTTGGGGCAGGGGGCATCCCAGATACGCAGTATTTT.

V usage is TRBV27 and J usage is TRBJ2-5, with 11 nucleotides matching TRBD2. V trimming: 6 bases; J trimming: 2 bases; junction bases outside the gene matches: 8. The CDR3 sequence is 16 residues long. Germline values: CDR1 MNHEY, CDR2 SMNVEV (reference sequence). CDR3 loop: CASRTSGVEGQETQYF. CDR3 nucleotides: TGTGCCAGCAGGACTAGCGGGGTGGAGGGGCAAGAGACCCAGTACTTC.

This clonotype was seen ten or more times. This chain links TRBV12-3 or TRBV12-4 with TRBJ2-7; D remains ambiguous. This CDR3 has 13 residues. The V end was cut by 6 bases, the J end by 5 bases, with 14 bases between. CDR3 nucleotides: TGTGCCAGCAGGTTTGGGTATAATAACGAGCAGTACTTC. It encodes CASRFGYNNEQYF.

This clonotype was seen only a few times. The CDR3 sequence is CASSFERLSTDTQYF. The CDR3 DNA reads as TGCGCCAGCAGCTTCGAGCGGCTAAGCACAGATACGCAGTATTTT. This chain joins TRBV5-1 and TRBJ2-3, with a possible D match to TRBD2 (5 bases). Per the germline V gene, CDR1 is SGHRS and CDR2 is YFSETQ. V was pared by 2 bases and J by 0 bases, with 10 bases between. This CDR3 contains 15 residues.

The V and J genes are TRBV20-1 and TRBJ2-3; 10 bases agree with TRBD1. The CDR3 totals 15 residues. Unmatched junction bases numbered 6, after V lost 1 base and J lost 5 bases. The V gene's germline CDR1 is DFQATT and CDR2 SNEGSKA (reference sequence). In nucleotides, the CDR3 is TGCAGTGCTAGAGCGGCGGGACAGGGGCTAGATACGCAGTATTTT. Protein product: CSARAAGQGLDTQYF.

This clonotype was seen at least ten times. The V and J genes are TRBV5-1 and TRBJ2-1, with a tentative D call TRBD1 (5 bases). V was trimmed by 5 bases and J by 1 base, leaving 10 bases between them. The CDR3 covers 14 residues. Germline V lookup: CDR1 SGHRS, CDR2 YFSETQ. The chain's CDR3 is CASRWGLSYNEQFF. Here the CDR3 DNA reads TGCGCCAGCAGGTGGGGCTTGTCCTACAATGAGCAGTTCTTC.

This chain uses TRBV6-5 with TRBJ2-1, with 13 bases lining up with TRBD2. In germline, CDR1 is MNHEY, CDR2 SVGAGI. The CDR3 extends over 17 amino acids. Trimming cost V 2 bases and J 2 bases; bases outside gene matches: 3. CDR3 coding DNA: TGTGCCAGCAGTTACCCAGGGACTAGCGGGGCCTACAATGAGCAGTTCTTC. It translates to CASSYPGTSGAYNEQFF.

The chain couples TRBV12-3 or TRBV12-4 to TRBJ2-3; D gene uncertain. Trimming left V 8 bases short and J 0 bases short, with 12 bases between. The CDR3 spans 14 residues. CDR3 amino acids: CASQMASSTDTQYF. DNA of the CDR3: TGTGCCAGCCAAATGGCATCTAGCACAGATACGCAGTATTTT.

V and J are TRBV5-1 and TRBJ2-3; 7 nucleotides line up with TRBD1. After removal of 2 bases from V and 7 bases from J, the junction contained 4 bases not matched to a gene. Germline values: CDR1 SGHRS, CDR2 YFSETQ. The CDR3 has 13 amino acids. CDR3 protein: CASSFTGANTQYF. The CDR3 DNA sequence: TGCGCCAGCAGCTTTACAGGGGCAAATACGCAGTATTTT.

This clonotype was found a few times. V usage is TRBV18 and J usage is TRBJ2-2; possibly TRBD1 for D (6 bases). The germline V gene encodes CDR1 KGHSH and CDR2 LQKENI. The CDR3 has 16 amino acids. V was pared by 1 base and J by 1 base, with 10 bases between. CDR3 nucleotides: TGTGCCAGCTCACCACAACGGACAGTGAACACCGGGGAGCTGTTTTTT. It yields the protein CASSPQRTVNTGELFF.

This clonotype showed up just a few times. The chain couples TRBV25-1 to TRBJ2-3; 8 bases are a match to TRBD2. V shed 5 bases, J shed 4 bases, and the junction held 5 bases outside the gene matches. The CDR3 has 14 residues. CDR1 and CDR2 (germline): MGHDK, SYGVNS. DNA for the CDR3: TGTGCCAGCAGTCCCGGACTAGCACCAGATACGCAGTATTTT. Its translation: CASSPGLAPDTQYF.

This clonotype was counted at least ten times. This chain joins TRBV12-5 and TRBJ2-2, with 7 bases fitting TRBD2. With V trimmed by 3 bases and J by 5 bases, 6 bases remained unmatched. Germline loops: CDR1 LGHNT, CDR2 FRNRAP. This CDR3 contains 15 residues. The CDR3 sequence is CASGLLAGATGELFF. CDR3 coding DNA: TGTGCTAGTGGTTTATTAGCGGGCGCGACCGGGGAGCTGTTTTTT.

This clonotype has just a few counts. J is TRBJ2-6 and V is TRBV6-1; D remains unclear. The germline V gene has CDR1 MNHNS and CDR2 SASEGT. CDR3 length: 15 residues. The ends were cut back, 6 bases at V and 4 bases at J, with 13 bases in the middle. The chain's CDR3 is CASRLMVAGANVLTF. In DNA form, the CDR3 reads TGTGCCAGCAGACTCATGGTGGCCGGGGCCAACGTCCTGACTTTC.

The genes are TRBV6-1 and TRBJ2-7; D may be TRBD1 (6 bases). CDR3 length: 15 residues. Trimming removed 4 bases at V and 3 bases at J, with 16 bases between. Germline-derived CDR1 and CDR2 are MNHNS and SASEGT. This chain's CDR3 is CASSAPNRVVYEQYF. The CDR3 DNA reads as TGTGCCAGCAGTGCCCCAAACAGGGTAGTCTACGAGCAGTACTTC.

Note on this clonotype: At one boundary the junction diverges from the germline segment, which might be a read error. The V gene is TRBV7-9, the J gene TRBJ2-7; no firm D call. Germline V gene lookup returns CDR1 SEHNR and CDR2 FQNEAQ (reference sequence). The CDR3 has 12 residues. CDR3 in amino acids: CASSLDIGSNIF. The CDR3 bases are TGTGCCAGCAGCTTAGATATAGGGTCAAATATCTTC.

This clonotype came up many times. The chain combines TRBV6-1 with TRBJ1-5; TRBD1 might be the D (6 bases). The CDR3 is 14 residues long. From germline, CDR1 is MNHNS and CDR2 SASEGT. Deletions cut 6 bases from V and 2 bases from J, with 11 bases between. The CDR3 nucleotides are TGTGCCAGCAGCCACAGGGTGGGCAATCAGCCCCAGCATTTT. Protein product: CASSHRVGNQPQHF.

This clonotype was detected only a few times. The CDR3 nucleotides read TGCGCCAGCAGACCTGGACTAGCGGGGACAGATACGCAGTATTTT. It yields the protein CASRPGLAGTDTQYF. This chain joins TRBV10-1 and TRBJ2-3; 12 bases align to TRBD2. From germline, CDR1 is WNHNN and CDR2 SYGVQD (reference sequence). CDR3 size: 15 residues. Trimming removed 6 bases from V and 3 bases from J; junction bases left unmatched: 4.

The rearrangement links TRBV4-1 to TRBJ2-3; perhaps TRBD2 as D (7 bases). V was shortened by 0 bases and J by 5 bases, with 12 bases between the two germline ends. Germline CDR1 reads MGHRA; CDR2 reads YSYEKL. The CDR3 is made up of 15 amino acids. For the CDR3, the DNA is TGCGCCAGCAGCCAAGATTCGGGGGGCGGAGATACGCAGTATTTT. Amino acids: CASSQDSGGGDTQYF.

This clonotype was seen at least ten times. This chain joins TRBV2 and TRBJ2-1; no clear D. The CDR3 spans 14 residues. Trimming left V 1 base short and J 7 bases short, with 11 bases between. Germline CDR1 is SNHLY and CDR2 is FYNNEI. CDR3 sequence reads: CASSEGLLINEQFF. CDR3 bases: TGTGCCAGCAGTGAAGGACTCCTAATTAATGAGCAGTTCTTC.

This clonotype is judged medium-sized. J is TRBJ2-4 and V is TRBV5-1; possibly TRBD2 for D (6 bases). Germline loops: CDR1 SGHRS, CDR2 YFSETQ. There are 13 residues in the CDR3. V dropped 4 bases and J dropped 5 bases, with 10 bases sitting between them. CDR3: CASSRTNENIQYF. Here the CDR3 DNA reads TGCGCCAGCAGCAGGACTAATGAAAACATTCAGTACTTC.

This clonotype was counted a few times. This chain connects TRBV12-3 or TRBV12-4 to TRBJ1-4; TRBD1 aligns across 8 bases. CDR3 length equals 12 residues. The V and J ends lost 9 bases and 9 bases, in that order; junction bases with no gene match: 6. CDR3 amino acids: CASTGGSQKLFF. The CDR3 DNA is TGTGCCAGTACAGGGGGTTCACAAAAACTGTTTTTT.